A single sample gave rise to the 24 T cell receptor beta chains below, sequenced in a study of human T cells and chemical hapten exposure. Time point indicated: patch test 1, 2 weeks after DPC sensitization. Treatment described: therapeutic diphenylcyclopropenone sensitization with weekly scalp DPC. One entry per CDR3 protein results from TCRdb running MiXCR on the RACE reads. The table has some 350,000 distinct CDR3 sequences, 5.5% to 8% seen once. The specimen comprised whole blood, sampled in connection with sensitization to the hapten diphenylcyclopropenone (DPC). These receptors came from a woman aged 18-29 years with alopecia areata. Some clones in this sample may be carry-over from other donors' samples.

The V call is TRBV12-3 or TRBV12-4, the J call TRBJ1-6; a possible D gene is TRBD1 (5 bases). The CDR3 has 13 residues. V lost 3 bases, J lost 7 bases, and 7 bases lay in between. CDR3 nucleotides: TGTGCCAGCAGTTTGTGGGGGAATTCACCCCTCCACTTT. Translated, it gives CASSLWGNSPLHF.

This clonotype was observed many times. The chain uses TRBV24-1 and TRBJ2-3; D may match TRBD1 or TRBD2 (5 bases each). The V gene lost 3 bases and the J gene lost 2 bases, with 8 bases spanning the gap. The germline CDR1 and CDR2 sequences are KGHDR and SFDVKD. The CDR3 runs to 14 residues. CDR3 sequence: CATSDGDPTDTQYF. DNA for the CDR3: TGTGCCACCAGTGATGGGGACCCCACAGATACGCAGTATTTT.

A few counts support this clonotype. The chain has TRBV7-9 and TRBJ2-1; 15 bases are shared with TRBD2. The CDR3 is 17 residues long. The V gene end was trimmed by 5 bases and the J gene end by 4 bases; junction bases not matched to a gene: 6. CDR1 and CDR2 (germline): SEHNR, FQNEAQ (reference sequence). The CDR3 sequence is CASSLAGLAGGYNEQFF. CDR3 DNA sequence: TGTGCCAGCAGCCTTGCGGGACTAGCGGGGGGTTACAATGAGCAGTTCTTC.

This clonotype was observed at least ten times. The V gene is TRBV6-5, the J gene TRBJ1-1; D uncertain. The CDR3 has 13 residues. The germline gives CDR1 MNHEY, CDR2 SVGAGI. V was shortened by 0 bases and J by 3 bases, with 5 bases between the two germline ends. The CDR3 reads CASSYSAYTEAFF. DNA of the CDR3: TGTGCCAGCAGTTACTCGGCGTACACTGAAGCTTTCTTT.

The table lists this clonotype with many counts. V usage is TRBV18 and J usage is TRBJ1-5; TRBD1 might be the D (6 bases). The CDR3 runs 15 residues. Trimming left V 6 bases short and J 6 bases short, with 18 bases between. Germline V CDR1 and CDR2: KGHSH, LQKENI. CDR3 in DNA: TGTGCCAGCTCGGTGATGGGGGCAGAGGGTCAGCCCCAGCATTTT. Amino acids: CASSVMGAEGQPQHF.

Concerning this clonotype itself: Possible read error: a much larger clone is one base away. The V gene is TRBV4-3, the J gene TRBJ2-7; 9 nucleotides align to TRBD2. The CDR3 loop spans 15 amino acids. The germline V gene encodes CDR1 LGHNA and CDR2 YSLEER. In DNA form, the CDR3 reads TGCGTCAGCAGCCAAGTACTAGCGGGCGCGTACGAGCAGTACTTC. Translating gives CVSSQVLAGAYEQYF.

This clonotype was detected ten times or more. CDR3 sequence: CASSPDAGELFF. CDR3 in DNA: TGTGCCAGCAGTCCGGATGCCGGGGAGCTGTTTTTT. This rearrangement joins TRBV5-5 to TRBJ2-2; no firm D call. The CDR3 totals 12 residues. Trimming removed 5 bases from V and 6 bases from J, with 8 bases in between. The germline V gene encodes CDR1 SGHKS and CDR2 YYEKEE (reference sequence).

CDR3 DNA: TGTGCCAGCAGCACTCCGGGGGAAGCGGGGGGCCGTTACGAGCAGTACTTC. Encoded protein: CASSTPGEAGGRYEQYF. V and J are TRBV7-9 and TRBJ2-7; TRBD2 aligns across 9 bases. CDR1 is SEHNR, CDR2 FQNEAQ, per germline (reference sequence). Trimming took 5 bases from V and 4 from J; bases not matched to a gene: 15. This CDR3 has 17 residues.

This clonotype was counted at least ten times. The chain employs TRBV6-5 and TRBJ2-3; no reliable D call. The CDR3 consists of 15 residues. Trimming left V 2 bases short and J 6 bases short, with 15 bases between. Germline assignment: CDR1 MNHEY and CDR2 SVGAGI. CDR3: CASSYGWAISDTQYF. The DNA for the CDR3 is TGTGCCAGCAGTTACGGATGGGCCATTTCGGATACGCAGTATTTT.

This clonotype was counted at least ten times. The chain recombines TRBV5-4 with TRBJ2-5, with D possibly TRBD1 on 5 matching bases. The germline V gene has CDR1 SGHNT and CDR2 YYREEE (reference sequence). With 1 base removed from V and 3 bases from J, the gap between germline ends came to 10 bases. The CDR3 has 14 residues. The CDR3 nucleotides are TGTGCCAGCAGCTTGACCGAAGGGGAAGAGACCCAGTACTTC. Its translation: CASSLTEGEETQYF.

This clonotype was seen many times. For the CDR3, the DNA is TGCAGTGCTCCCCGGATGACTCACACTGAAGCTTTCTTT. It specifies CSAPRMTHTEAFF. The chain joins TRBV20-1 to TRBJ1-1, with D uncertain. Deletions cut 5 bases from V and 3 bases from J, with 13 bases between. This CDR3 contains 13 residues. CDR1 and CDR2 from the germline V gene are DFQATT and SNEGSKA (reference sequence).

J is TRBJ1-5 and V is TRBV4-1; maybe TRBD1 (6 bases). Germline loops: CDR1 MGHRA, CDR2 YSYEKL. The CDR3 loop spans 16 amino acids. The V end lost 1 base, the J end lost 7 bases, and 17 bases lay between the germline ends. The CDR3 spells CASSQVEGGIGQPQHF. The CDR3 DNA sequence: TGCGCCAGCAGCCAAGTCGAAGGGGGGATCGGACAGCCCCAGCATTTT.

This clonotype was seen at least ten times. This sequence joins TRBV12-3 or TRBV12-4 and TRBJ2-1; the D gene is possibly TRBD2 (7 bases). The ends were cut back, 6 bases at V and 9 bases at J, with 15 bases in the middle. The CDR3 loop spans 13 amino acids. As DNA, the CDR3 is TGTGCCAGCAGCTCTACGGGGGGCAGTGAGCAGTTCTTC. It specifies CASSSTGGSEQFF.

A few counts support this clonotype. The rearrangement uses TRBV12-3 or TRBV12-4 and TRBJ1-3; 7 bases match TRBD1. V was clipped by 2 bases and J by 4 bases; unmatched bases: 8. This CDR3 has 16 residues. The CDR3 loop reads CASSLRGRQGGNTIYF. CDR3 in DNA: TGTGCCAGCAGTTTAAGAGGCCGACAGGGAGGAAACACCATATATTTT.

This clonotype was seen only a few times. The genes are TRBV20-1 and TRBJ1-2, with D hard to call. V was cut by 0 bases and J by 0 bases, with 14 bases left in between. CDR3 length: 16 residues. CDR1 DFQATT and CDR2 SNEGSKA come from the germline V gene (reference sequence). CDR3 protein: CSARDKGRPANYGYTF. CDR3 in DNA: TGCAGTGCTAGAGATAAGGGCCGACCGGCTAACTATGGCTACACCTTC.

The chain employs TRBV27 and TRBJ2-1; 12 nucleotides line up with TRBD1. The V and J ends lost 10 bases and 9 bases, in that order; junction bases with no gene match: 7. The germline gives CDR1 MNHEY, CDR2 SMNVEV (reference sequence). The CDR3 length is 13 residues. The CDR3 DNA reads TGTGCCACGTCCGGGACAGGGGGCGGTGAGCAGTTCTTC. Its translation: CATSGTGGGEQFF.

This clonotype was counted between two and nine times. The V and J genes are TRBV13 and TRBJ1-3; D call uncertain. V gave up 5 bases and J gave up 6 bases, with 17 bases separating them. Germline CDR1 is PRHDT and CDR2 is FYEKMQ (reference sequence). The length of the CDR3 is 15 residues. This chain's CDR3 is CASSVYSVLENTIYF. Written as DNA, the CDR3 is TGTGCCAGCAGCGTATACAGCGTTCTCGAAAACACCATATATTTT.

The gene calls are TRBV6-6 and TRBJ1-5; D remains unclear. Per germline, CDR1 MNHNY and CDR2 SVGAGI (reference sequence). V was clipped by 6 bases and J by 5 bases, with 5 bases between them. The CDR3 extends over 11 amino acids. DNA for the CDR3: TGTGCCAGCAGGACGGATCAGCCCCAGCATTTT. Translation: CASRTDQPQHF.

The chain links TRBV6-5 to TRBJ1-2, with 9 nucleotides matching TRBD1. V gave up 2 bases and J gave up 7 bases; unmatched junction bases: 11. CDR3 length equals 16 residues. Germline lookup yields CDR1 MNHEY and CDR2 SVGAGI. For the CDR3, the DNA is TGTGCCAGCAGTTACGGGACAGGGATGCCCAGCCGTGGCTACACCTTC. It specifies CASSYGTGMPSRGYTF.

In this sample, this clonotype turned up many times. This chain links TRBV6-5 with TRBJ1-4; TRBD1 might be the D (5 bases). Per germline, CDR1 MNHEY and CDR2 SVGAGI. The CDR3 spans 14 residues. Trimming removed 6 bases from V and 7 bases from J, with 15 bases in between. The CDR3 coding sequence is TGTGCCAGCAGAAACCGGGACGAGAGTGAAAAACTGTTTTTT. It specifies CASRNRDESEKLFF.

This clonotype was found a few times. The CDR3 bases are TGTGCCAGCAGTCCCACCAGAAGGGGATTATCTGGGGCCAACGTCCTGACTTTC. This sequence encodes CASSPTRRGLSGANVLTF. This sequence joins TRBV27 and TRBJ2-6; TRBD1 might be the D (5 bases). The CDR3 sequence is 18 residues long. Per germline, CDR1 MNHEY and CDR2 SMNVEV (reference sequence). V was trimmed by 5 bases and J by 1 base, leaving 18 bases between them. The complete variable domain, with remaining parts taken from reference TRBV27 and TRBJ2-6, reads EAQVTQNPRYLITVTGKKLTVTCSQNMNHEYMSWYRQDPGLGLRQIYYSMNVEVTDKGDVPEGYKVSRKEKRNFPLILESPSPNQTSLYFCASSPTRRGLSGANVLTFGAGSRLTVL.

In its sample, this clonotype was seen a few times. The chain joins TRBV11-2 to TRBJ1-6; tentative D call: TRBD1 (5 bases). Trimming removed 4 bases at V and 0 bases at J, with 13 bases between. The CDR3 runs to 17 residues. Germline values: CDR1 SGHAT, CDR2 FQNNGV. CDR3 protein: CASSSTGASSYNSPLHF. The CDR3 DNA reads as TGTGCCAGCAGCTCCACTGGGGCGAGCTCCTATAATTCACCCCTCCACTTT.

This clonotype occurred a few times. CDR3 sequence reads: CASSYGQGNEQYF. The DNA for the CDR3 is TGTGCCAGCAGTTACGGACAGGGTAACGAGCAGTACTTC. The gene calls are TRBV12-3 or TRBV12-4 and TRBJ2-7, with 8 bases fitting TRBD1. J lost 5 bases, V lost 4 bases, and 4 bases had no gene match. This CDR3 contains 13 residues.

The CDR3 DNA sequence: TGTGCCAGCAGTGAAGCTCCGGGACCCTATAATTCACCCCTCCACTTT. Translated: CASSEAPGPYNSPLHF. V is TRBV6-1 and J is TRBJ1-6; tentatively, D is TRBD1 (5 bases). Germline V gene sequence: CDR1 MNHNS, CDR2 SASEGT. V was trimmed by 0 bases and J by 2 bases, leaving 8 bases between them. The CDR3 extends over 16 amino acids.